This T cell receptor (beta chain) was identified in a study of T cells expressing NK-cell markers (dated by TCRdb to about 2020). Turning to the overall study: In sorted CD3+CD56+NKG2C+, CD3+CD56+NKG2C- and CD3+CD56-NKG2C+ T-cell subsets from eight donors, TCR beta-chain repertoires were profiled. Illumina HiSeq 2000/2500, MiSeq or NextSeq was used to sequence libraries as 2 x 150 bp reads. Seven of the eight sequenced donors were HCMV-seropositive and one was HCMV-seronegative. All eight donors whose samples were sequenced were randomly selected healthy volunteers, three of them men and five women. Overall results and qualifications from the work: Those dominant clonotypes were again the most abundant among CD3+CD56-NKG2C+ cells in a handful of donors, at 28.3-60.1%. Whether the expanded NKG2C-expressing T cell clones were specific for HCMV antigens remained unclear. In six donors, the dominant CD3+CD56+NKG2C+ clonotypes ranked among the top 10 CD8+ clonotypes, making up roughly 1.0-7.0% of CD8+ T cells.

To note about this clonotype: The antigen it binds to is not known.

To determine HCMV serostatus, a commercial ELISA kit was used to detect HCMV-specific IgG in serum. Peripheral blood mononuclear cells were isolated from blood by Ficoll density gradient centrifugation. Taken from the germline V gene (reference sequence), the CDR1 and CDR2 loops are DFQATT and SNEGSKA. Including cysteine and phenylalanine, the CDR3 has 15 amino acids. The DNA sequence is not available. Sequenced on an Illumina HiSeq 2000. The TCR beta cDNA libraries were made using 5'RACE template switching, a step that added both a universal primer site and unique molecular identifiers. cDNA synthesis was primed from the TCR beta constant segment and was followed by two successive PCR amplification steps. The study's own analysis went as follows. MIGEC was used to demultiplex reads and group the reads by UMI, and MiTCR was used to assemble and quantify clonotypes. To exclude erroneous sequences, any TCR cDNA sequence not supported by at least two reads was discarded. Downstream repertoire analysis used the tcR package, and clonotypes were matched across fractions by CDR3 nucleotide sequence plus V segment. VDJmatch was used to annotate antigen specificity against VDJdb, with one amino acid substitution in CDR3 permitted. Through TCRdb reprocessing, the reads give one entry per CDR3 protein sequence; DNA is omitted. TCRdb's processing, not the authors', yielded these V and J calls. This specimen's table enumerates a few hundred thousand distinct CDR3 sequences. Of the sample, over 1.1% is held by the ten largest clones.

Sequenced sample: blood T cells: a sorted CD56 or NKG2C T cell subset, CD4+ or CD8+ T cells, or bulk PBMC T cells (not recorded which). The source of this sequence is a woman aged 50 to 60 in good health. Donor details come from another sample of the same person, matched by shared clones. Recombination connected TRBV20-1 to TRBJ2-1; TCRdb's D gene call, TRBD2, goes unchecked for lack of DNA. CDR3 reads: CSASHRSGRENEQFF.